One T cell receptor (beta chain) is described in this entry. Authors' data handling: Amplified reference gene primers provided the basis for estimating nucleated cell counts. Assay: immunoSEQ multiplex PCR; the TCRdb copy retains only in-frame clones and omits some. For V, J and clone size, that table is used; D and trimming come from the DNA. The profile shows more than 100,000 clones, about 87% of them singletons. The source of the sample is a study of blood T cell repertoires in COVID-19. At the level of the study: From the United States, Italy and Spain came samples of acute and convalescent COVID-19. The analysed material was cDNA or gDNA that came from T cells, B-cell-depleted T cells, or PBMCs.

The CDR3 runs to 15 residues. V gave up 7 bases and J gave up 6 bases; unmatched junction bases: 11. Germline V gene sequence: CDR1 SQVTM, CDR2 ANQGSEA. Sequenced material: peripheral blood. V is TRBV29-1 and J is TRBJ2-2, with 10 bases fitting TRBD1. The source of this sequence is a human donor in a cohort sampled during active or convalescent COVID-19. The CDR3 sequence is CSAFGDRGFAGELFF. In DNA, the CDR3 is TGCAGCGCATTTGGGGACAGGGGATTTGCCGGGGAGCTGTTTTTT.